The entry that follows covers one T cell receptor beta chain sequence. The target of this receptor is not known. Qualities for individual bases were not recorded, and no much larger clone is one base off. This sample is part of a study of cytomegalovirus exposure and HLA in healthy donors (dated by TCRdb to 2016 to 2017). In the study overall: An earlier analysis of some 550 of the donors reported more than 250 Gb of sequence data and around 110 million unique TCR beta sequences from 190 million or so T cells. To predict cytomegalovirus infection status, the study combined high-throughput TCR immunosequencing, statistical association of individual TCRs with disease status, and machine learning. Along with the approximately 700-subject first cohort, a separate validation cohort of some 130 different subjects was used. Every discovery cohort repertoire had been produced on one sequencing platform. Across around 400 genotyped donors of the cohort, an average of roughly 200,000 unique TCR beta nucleotide sequences per donor were sequenced, and approximately 17% of those sequences were non-productive. Class I and class II HLA loci were covered by the typing at four-digit resolution. In a later genetic analysis, genome-wide SNP genotypes for about 55% of the 666 donors were used, and that subset was treated as a discovery cohort. To decide whether each TCR beta V gene segment behaved as functional or pseudogenic, an earlier analysis of some 600 of the donors relied on high-throughput TCR beta sequencing. Using immunosequencing, the study profiled T cell repertoires from 500 to 800 subjects and related those repertoires to cytomegalovirus serostatus. A few DR-DQ haplotypes were treated as single units for association and clustering because of strong linkage in the cohort. An early release covering approximately 600 HLA-typed donors comprised about 310 gigabases of sequencing data and some 79 million unique TCR sequences. Typing coverage varied by locus: roughly 620-630 donors for A, B, C, DRB1 and DQB1; more than 500 for DQA1; about 590 for DPA1; 400 to 480 for DPB1. The later analysis used no new phenotypic data to find candidate immune exposures, relying instead on TCR beta sequences and their occurrence across donors. Donor age, sex, ethnicity and CMV serostatus were collected together with the repertoire data. A later analysis re-examined previously published TCR beta repertoires from roughly 720 donors and added high-resolution HLA genotyping to investigate patterns of TCR occurrence. The study was designed to test whether signatures of past pathogen exposure could be identified by cataloging public T cell receptors. The genetic ancestry cluster associated with self-reported Caucasian donors included over 65% of the roughly 400 genotyped donors.

The library was produced with the immunoSEQ multiplex PCR assay. For the multiplex PCR, a mixture combining 60 forward primers for TCR Vbeta segments and 13 reverse primers for TCR Jbeta segments was used. Amplification of the CDR3 region of rearranged TCR beta genes was performed with a multiplex PCR assay on genomic DNA. The amplified TCR beta libraries were sequenced on the Illumina HiSeq System as 87-base-pair reads. The authors processed their data as follows. A later analysis counted about 82 million unique TCR beta chains across the 550 to 750 repertoires, and some 12 million of these chains were shared by at least two donors. To remove PCR and sequencing errors, raw reads were error-corrected and collapsed into unique sequences using a nearest-neighbor algorithm that merged closely related sequences. CDR3 sequences were aligned to IMGT reference sequences to assign V, D and J gene segments. For a sequence to be retained, a match of at least six nucleotides to both a V gene segment and a J gene segment was required. Rearrangements were classified as productive when the CDR3 lacked stop codons and remained in frame with V and J, and all other rearrangements were classified as non-productive. Following IMGT convention, CDR3 was defined as the stretch from the second conserved V-encoded cysteine to the conserved J-encoded phenylalanine. In an earlier analysis of more than 550 of the donors, sequences lacking an unambiguous match to a single V gene segment were excluded. In an earlier analysis of almost 600 of the donors, a V segment was called functional when productive rearrangements were above 56.7%, and segregating when the standard deviation between donors exceeded 5%. A statistical classification framework was built for diagnosing cytomegalovirus status from the catalog of TCR beta chain sequences. A later analysis assigned V and J genes by comparing TCR nucleotide sequences with IMGT/GENE-DB human TR gene sequences. The TCRdist pipeline was used in a later analysis to assign CDR3 sequences and most-parsimonious VDJ recombination scenarios. A later analysis defined each TCR beta chain by its CDR3 amino acid sequence plus V-gene family, and excluded reads lacking a unique V-gene family. To address suspected cross-contamination and a sequencing artifact, a later analysis removed 592 highly shared, low-generation-probability nucleotide sequences. In a later analysis, a clonal expansion index was calculated for each public chain from normalized within-repertoire ranks of inferred template counts. In a later analysis, generation probabilities were computed with a VDJ recombination model fitted to out-of-frame rearrangements, and the resulting probabilities were checked against IGoR. Hypergeometric tests were used in a later analysis to score TCR-TCR, TCR-HLA and TCR-CMV co-occurrence, with a repertoire-size bias correction applied to the TCR pairs. False discovery rates were estimated in a later analysis by permuting HLA or CMV assignments 20 times. In a later analysis, co-occurring TCRs were grouped with DBSCAN, and TCRdist sequence similarity was added when clustering was performed within HLA-allele-positive subsets. Repertoires with fewer than 30,000 or more than 120,000 public chains were left out of co-occurrence clustering, as were four to six repertoires with anomalous nucleotide sharing. As stored in TCRdb, this immuneACCESS dataset retains in-frame rearrangements with V and J assigned. A fraction of the clones does not appear; measured against another copy, unresolved V genes explain less than half of the discrepancy, and the remainder lacks a known reason. V, J and clone size reflect that table, while D and trimming were determined from the DNA. This sample lists over 90,000 clones; 50% to 70% were detected once. The ten most abundant clones make up approximately 4.3% of the sample.

Overall study results and their limits: When HLA alleles, especially DR and DQ, strongly co-occurred, attributing TCR associations to individual alleles was difficult. The classifier was reported to diagnose cytomegalovirus status with high specificity and sensitivity in both the original cohort and the validation cohort. According to the authors, the approach could potentially be generalized to other disease states and immunological phenotypes. A further reported finding was that TCR beta sequences accurately predicted the HLA-A and HLA-B alleles for most subjects in the first cohort. Because HLA typing was unavailable for some donors at each locus, only the typed subset was used in association tests. A later genetic analysis associated a missense DCLRE1C variant with V-gene and J-gene trimming of TCR beta chains, and an independent cohort replicated the association. For the cohort, immune exposure information was limited to CMV serostatus. In a later analysis, HLA-associated TCR beta chains were found to be more clonally expanded and to have lower generation probabilities than equally common non-associated chains. Correlated functional status among segregating V segments might reflect linkage disequilibrium, but an unknown experimental factor could not be ruled out. A later genetic analysis reported fewer N-insertions in productive TCRs among donors in an Asian-associated ancestry cluster than the 666-donor mean. At a false discovery rate of 0.05, a later analysis linked some 17,000 TCR beta sequences to specific HLA alleles. Because the 87-base-pair reads could not distinguish some IMGT-functional V segments, including TRBV6-2 and TRBV6-3, those segments were excluded. A cluster of highly shared sequence variants was judged likely to be a technical artifact of the sequencing pipeline. Sequencing depth was assumed to be roughly uniform across donors in the presence/absence analyses, though that assumption may not hold. A later analysis reported that several top co-occurrence clusters appeared linked to parvovirus B19, influenza, CMV and Epstein-Barr virus. The earlier analysis of about 600 of the donors excluded some 16 rarely observed V segments, including chromosome 9 orphons, because counts were too low. According to a later analysis, TCR association rates differed among HLA loci, with DRB1 alleles showing the most associated TCRs and HLA-C alleles showing the fewest. Most TCR sequences were seen in very few donors, while some public TCRs were found in many individuals. Broadly in line with IMGT annotations, most TCR beta V segments showed up in productive rearrangements about 87% or about 30% of the time in an earlier analysis of several hundred of the donors. A later analysis found that most CMV-associated TCR beta chains appeared HLA-restricted, with HLA associations seemingly driven largely by CMV exposure. Only TCR beta chains were sequenced in this cohort, and the absence of alpha or paired-chain data limited detectable features. A total of some 180 TCR beta chains were listed by the study as associated with cytomegalovirus. In vitro tests confirmed that a few of the cytomegalovirus-associated TCR beta chains recognize cytomegalovirus antigens.

In total, roughly 670 healthy bone marrow donors made up the cohort. Cohort members were all nominally healthy when sampled, although unrecorded immune exposures were likely present. Of the 610 or so cohort members, roughly 300 had positive CMV serostatus and roughly 330 had negative CMV serostatus, and CMV serostatus was not recorded for the donor. A peripheral blood sample was collected from each donor, and TCR beta sequencing was performed on peripheral blood mononuclear cells. The Qiagen DNeasy Blood Extraction Kit was used to extract genomic DNA from the blood cell samples. The germline V gene specifies MNHNS as CDR1 and SASEGT as CDR2. The CDR3 numbers 16 residues from cysteine through phenylalanine. The CDR3 DNA has 48 bases and is translated from base 1. V is trimmed back by 3 bases and J by 7 bases, and the junction contains 9 bases that no gene match accounts for.

The sample was PBMCs. This receptor was obtained from a human donor in good health. The chain links TRBV6-1 with TRBJ2-4, with 10 bases matching TRBD1. The CDR3 region reads CASSDNPGTGVNIQYF. The DNA reads as follows: TGTGCCAGCAGTGATAATCCCGGGACAGGGGTGAACATTCAGTACTTC.